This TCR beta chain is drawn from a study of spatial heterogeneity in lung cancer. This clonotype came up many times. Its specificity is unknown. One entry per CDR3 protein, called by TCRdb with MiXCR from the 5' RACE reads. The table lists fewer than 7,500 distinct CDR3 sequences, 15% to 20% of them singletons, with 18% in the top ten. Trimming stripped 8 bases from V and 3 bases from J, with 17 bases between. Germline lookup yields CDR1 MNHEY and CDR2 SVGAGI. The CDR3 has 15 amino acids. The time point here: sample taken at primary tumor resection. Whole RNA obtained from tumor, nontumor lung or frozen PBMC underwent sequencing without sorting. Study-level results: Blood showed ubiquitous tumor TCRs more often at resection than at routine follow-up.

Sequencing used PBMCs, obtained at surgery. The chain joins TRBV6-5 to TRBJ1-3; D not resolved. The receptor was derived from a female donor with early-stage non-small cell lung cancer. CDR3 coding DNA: TGTGCCAGCCGGGAAAGAGGAGGGCTTGGAAACACCATATATTTT. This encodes CASRERGGLGNTIYF.